The clone carrying this T cell receptor (beta chain) was picked up many times. Its target is not known. This specimen comes from a study of T cell repertoires in cytomegalovirus infection. Study context: CMV infection together with matching HLA type was indicated by public TCR beta signatures. Study-wide findings and caveats: Individuals carrying CMV plus the relevant HLA were identified by cumulative frequency of public TCR beta families. HLA-C-restricted CMV clonotypes gave the most frequent clonotype in two of eight donors.

Trimming left V 6 bases short and J 0 bases short, with 9 bases between. The germline V gene has CDR1 SGHTA and CDR2 FQGNSA. The CDR3 spans 14 residues. TCRdb recomputed calls from the reads with MiXCR, one row per CDR3 protein. This sample has 310,000 or so distinct CDR3 sequences, with over 20% found just once. The chain carries TRBV7-2 and TRBJ2-1; D might be TRBD1 (5 bases). This receptor was taken from a human donor in good health (CMV status not recorded). Some clones in this sample may be carry-over from other donors' samples. The specimen was PBMCs. The CDR3 DNA reads as TGTGCCAGCAGTTACAGGAGCTCCTACAATGAGCAGTTCTTC. It is translated as CASSYRSSYNEQFF.